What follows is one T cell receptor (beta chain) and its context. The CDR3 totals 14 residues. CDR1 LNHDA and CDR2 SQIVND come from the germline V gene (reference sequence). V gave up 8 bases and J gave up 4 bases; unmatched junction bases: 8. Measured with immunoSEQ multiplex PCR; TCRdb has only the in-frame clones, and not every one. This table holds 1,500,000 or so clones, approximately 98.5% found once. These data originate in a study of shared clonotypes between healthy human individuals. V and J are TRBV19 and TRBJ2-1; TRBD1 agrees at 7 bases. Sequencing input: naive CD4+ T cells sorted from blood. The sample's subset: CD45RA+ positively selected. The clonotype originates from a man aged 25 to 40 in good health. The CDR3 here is CASVRTGLYNEQFF. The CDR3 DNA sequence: TGTGCCAGTGTCAGGACAGGTCTTTACAATGAGCAGTTCTTC.